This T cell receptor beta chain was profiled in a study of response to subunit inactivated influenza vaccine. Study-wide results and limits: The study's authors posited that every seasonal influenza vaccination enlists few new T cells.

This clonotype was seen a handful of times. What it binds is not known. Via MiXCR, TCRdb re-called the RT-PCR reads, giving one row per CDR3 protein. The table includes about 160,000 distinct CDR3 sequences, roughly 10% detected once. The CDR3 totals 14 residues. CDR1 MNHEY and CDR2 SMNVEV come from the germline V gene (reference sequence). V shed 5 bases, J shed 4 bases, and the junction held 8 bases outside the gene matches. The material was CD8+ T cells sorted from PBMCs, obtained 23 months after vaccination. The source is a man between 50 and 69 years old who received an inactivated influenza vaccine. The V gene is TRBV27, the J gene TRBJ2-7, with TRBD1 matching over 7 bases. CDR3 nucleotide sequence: TGTGCCAGCAGTGCGAGACAGGGCGGGTACGAGCAGTACTTC. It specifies CASSARQGGYEQYF.